These 12 T cell receptor beta chains were sequenced from one sample in a study of T-cell memory formation after mild COVID-19. A single record per CDR3 protein comes from TCRdb applying MiXCR to the 5' RACE reads. The table lists some 130,000 distinct CDR3 sequences, roughly 15% of them singletons, with approximately 14% in the top ten. The sequencing input was PBMCs or a T cell subset sorted from them (not recorded which). The receptors originated from an adult woman who had mild COVID-19 (a few samples of this study predate the infection). Cell type and time point are not known.

V is TRBV2 and J is TRBJ2-7; perhaps TRBD2 as D (6 bases). The V gene lost 6 bases and the J gene lost 2 bases, with 11 bases spanning the gap. This CDR3 has 13 amino acids. In germline, CDR1 is SNHLY, CDR2 FYNNEI. CDR3 region: CASSYSGTYEQYF. The CDR3 DNA sequence: TGTGCCAGCAGCTATAGCGGAACCTACGAGCAGTACTTC.

CDR3 amino acids: CSACQGNQPQHF. CDR3 nucleotide sequence: TGCAGTGCTTGTCAGGGTAATCAGCCCCAGCATTTT. The rearrangement uses TRBV20-1 and TRBJ1-5, with a possible D match to TRBD1 (5 bases). The ends were cut back, 5 bases at V and 4 bases at J, with 9 bases in the middle. Per germline, CDR1 DFQATT and CDR2 SNEGSKA (reference sequence). The CDR3 contains 12 residues.

This clonotype was found a few times. V is TRBV20-1 and J is TRBJ1-1; the D gene is possibly TRBD1 (5 bases). The CDR3 totals 11 residues. Germline V gives CDR1 DFQATT, CDR2 SNEGSKA (reference sequence). CDR3 residues: CSSRGPREAFF. The CDR3 DNA follows: TGCAGCTCGAGGGGACCGAGGGAAGCTTTCTTT.

In this sample, this clonotype turned up a few times. V is TRBV15 and J is TRBJ2-7; D gene unclear. V shed 1 base and J shed 5 bases, with 9 bases lying between them. Germline CDR1 LNHNV, CDR2 YYDKDF (reference sequence). The CDR3 consists of 13 residues. The DNA of the CDR3 is TGTGCCACCAGCAGAGTTCTTCCAGACGAGCAGTACTTC. Translated, it gives CATSRVLPDEQYF.

This chain uses TRBV4-1 with TRBJ1-1; D is uncertain. Germline V gives CDR1 MGHRA, CDR2 YSYEKL. This CDR3 region has 13 residues. V shed 1 base and J shed 1 base, with 4 bases lying between them. The CDR3: CASSQGWNTEAFF. In DNA form, the CDR3 reads TGCGCCAGCAGCCAAGGATGGAACACTGAAGCTTTCTTT.

This sequence joins TRBV27 and TRBJ2-2; the D is unclear. This CDR3 is built from 14 residues. V gave up 5 bases and J gave up 4 bases, with 11 bases separating them. Per germline, CDR1 MNHEY and CDR2 SMNVEV (reference sequence). CDR3 in DNA: TGTGCCAGCAGTGTTCAAAGGTCCACCGGGGAGCTGTTTTTT. It encodes CASSVQRSTGELFF.

This clonotype was observed a few times. The chain employs TRBV29-1 and TRBJ1-3; D not certain. V lost 5 bases, J lost 0 bases, and 5 bases lay in between. From germline, CDR1 is SQVTM and CDR2 ANQGSEA. The CDR3 is 12 amino acids. CDR3 sequence (DNA): TGCAGCGTTCGACTCTCTGGAAACACCATATATTTT. This codes for CSVRLSGNTIYF.

A few counts support this clonotype. CDR3 loop: CAISESDRGTIGYTF. The CDR3 bases are TGTGCCATCAGTGAGTCCGACAGGGGAACTATTGGCTACACCTTC. The rearrangement joins TRBV10-3 to TRBJ1-2; TRBD1 matches at 8 bases. This CDR3 has 15 residues. Unmatched junction bases numbered 7, after V lost 0 bases and J lost 7 bases. Germline CDR1 and CDR2: ENHRY and SYGVKD.

The V and J genes are TRBV7-9 and TRBJ2-3; 10 nucleotides agree with TRBD2. Germline V lookup: CDR1 SEHNR, CDR2 FQNEAQ (reference sequence). J was trimmed by 4 bases and V by 5 bases; bases with no gene match: 9. The CDR3 extends over 16 amino acids. The CDR3 sequence: CASSHSSGGAPDTQYF. CDR3 bases: TGTGCCAGCAGCCATTCAAGCGGGGGGGCCCCAGATACGCAGTATTTT.

The genes are TRBV6-5 and TRBJ2-1; either TRBD1 or TRBD2 may fit D (5 bases each). In germline, CDR1 is MNHEY, CDR2 SVGAGI. V lost 4 bases, J lost 6 bases, and 28 bases lay in between. The CDR3 runs to 19 residues. Written as DNA, the CDR3 is TGTGCCAGCAGTTCGAGAGGGGCGAGGTTATCTTCCGTTGTCAATGAGCAGTTCTTC. Its translation: CASSSRGARLSSVVNEQFF.

This clonotype has more than one count but fewer than ten. The chain recombines TRBV10-2 with TRBJ2-3; perhaps TRBD2 as D (5 bases). V was trimmed by 3 bases and J by 5 bases, leaving 12 bases between them. This CDR3 is built from 14 residues. CDR1 is WSHSY and CDR2 is SAAADI in the germline V gene. CDR3 coding DNA: TGCGCCAGCAGTGACGGGGATGGATTAGATACGCAGTATTTT. It encodes CASSDGDGLDTQYF.

CDR3 sequence reads: CASTLLTGINQPQHF. In DNA form, the CDR3 reads TGTGCCAGCACCCTCCTTACAGGGATTAATCAGCCCCAGCATTTT. V gene TRBV2 combines with J gene TRBJ1-5, with D maybe TRBD1 (6 bases). V was clipped by 7 bases and J by 4 bases, with 17 bases between them. The CDR3 is made up of 15 amino acids. CDR1 and CDR2 from the germline V gene are SNHLY and FYNNEI.